This T cell receptor beta chain was found in a study of T cell repertoires in cytomegalovirus infection. One entry per CDR3 protein, called by TCRdb with MiXCR from the reads. Of 150,000 to 200,000 distinct CDR3 sequences listed, under 20% are singletons. Comments on this clonotype: Its antigen is undetermined.

The ends were cut back, 6 bases at V and 9 bases at J, with 21 bases in the middle. The CDR3 has 14 residues. The germline CDR1 and CDR2 sequences are MNHEY and SVGAGI. Broader study findings: The response measured ex vivo was dominated by TCR beta clonotypes (HLA-C-restricted and CMV-specific).

Sequenced material: CD8+ T cells from PBMCs. The gene calls are TRBV6-5 and TRBJ2-7; D is ambiguous. The TCR was taken from a human donor in good health (CMV status not recorded). Some clones in this sample may be carry-over from other donors' samples. As DNA, the CDR3 is TGTGCCAGCAGCCCCAGGTACCTCCCTTTAGGGCAGTACTTC. Translated, it gives CASSPRYLPLGQYF.